The 18 T cell receptor beta chains below all came from one sample that was sequenced in a study of T cells in women clearing cervical HPV infection. Here immunoSEQ multiplex PCR was the method, and the copy in TCRdb shows in-frame clones only, minus some. The listing contains more than 40,000 clones. The sequenced sample was blood buffy coat. The receptors derive from a woman between 18 and 70 years old with a cervical HPV16 infection that either progressed to CIN3+ or cleared (not recorded which).

Of note for this clone: Read data end 3 residues before the CDR3 end; the end is taken from the germline J gene. The V call is TRBV5-1, the J call TRBJ1-6; TRBD1 matches 7 bases. V lost 4 bases and J lost 6; bases outside the gene matches: 7. Per the germline V gene, CDR1 is SGHRS and CDR2 is YFSETQ. This CDR3 contains 15 residues. The sequenced CDR3 bases are TGCGCCAGCAGCGTTACCGGGACAGCTAATTCACCC. The encoded protein is CASSVTGTANSP. The entire CDR3 is CASSVTGTANSPLHF. Full variable domain (rest looked up from reference TRBV5-1 and TRBJ1-6): KAGVTQTPRYLIKTRGQQVTLSCSPISGHRSVSWYQQTPGQGLQFLFEYFSETQRNKGNFPGRFSGRQFSNSRSEMNVSTLELGDSALYLCASSVTGTANSPLHFGNGTRLTVT.

Concerning this clone: The read finishes 3 residues shy of the CDR3 end, and the germline J gene is used to complete it. The J gene is TRBJ2-3, the V gene TRBV6-4, with 12 nucleotides matching TRBD2. The CDR3 has 16 amino acids. Germline trimming cut 2 bases from V and 2 bases from J; bases unmatched to any gene: 2. The germline gives CDR1 MRHNA, CDR2 SNTAGT. CDR3 sequence: CASSDLAGGPTDTQYF. The sequenced CDR3 bases are TGTGCCAGCAGTGACCTAGCGGGGGGGCCCACAGATACG.

On this clone: With the read ending 3 residues before the CDR3 end, the germline J gene is used to fill in that end. The gene calls are TRBV23-1 and TRBJ2-7; maybe TRBD1 (7 bases). TRBV23-1 is annotated as an ORF whose role is uncertain. This CDR3 region has 12 residues. Trimming removed 8 bases from V and 6 bases from J, with 14 bases in between. CDR3 loop: CASDQGGFEQYF. Incomplete CDR3 DNA: TGCGCCAGCGACCAGGGGGGCTTCGAG.

About this clone: The read ends 3 residues shy of where the CDR3 ends; the end is completed using the germline J gene. V gene TRBV2 combines with J gene TRBJ2-7, with D perhaps matching TRBD1 (6 bases). The CDR3 extends over 15 amino acids. The V gene lost 4 bases and the J gene lost 0 bases, with 13 bases spanning the gap. Per germline, CDR1 SNHLY and CDR2 FYNNEI. CDR3 in amino acids: CASSAKRTASYEQYF. CDR3 DNA (partial): TGTGCCAGCAGTGCCAAGCGGACAGCCTCCTACGAG.

In regard to this clone: The read stops 3 residues short of the end of the CDR3; the missing end is completed from the germline J gene. The chain links TRBV11-3 to TRBJ2-2; 7 bases are shared with TRBD1. Unmatched junction bases numbered 6, after V lost 5 bases and J lost 3 bases. This CDR3 is 15 amino acids long. Germline lookup yields CDR1 SGHNT and CDR2 YENEEA. The sequenced part of the CDR3 DNA is TGTGCCAGCAGCACCAGACAGGGAGACACCGGGGAG. This translates into CASSTRQGDTGE. From start to end, the CDR3 is CASSTRQGDTGELFF.

About this clone: The CDR3 extends 3 residues past the end of the read, so its final part is completed from the germline J gene. The chain uses TRBV6-7 and TRBJ1-4; no definite D call. TRBV6-7 is filed as an ORF, its function uncertain. V lost 2 bases and J 5 bases, leaving 15 bases between the germline ends. The CDR3 consists of 16 residues. The CDR3 bases that were read are TGTGCCAGCAGTTACCCCCCCAGGCCGACGAATGAAAAA. Encoded protein: CASSYPPRPTNEK. The full CDR3 is CASSYPPRPTNEKLFF.

Comment on this clone: The CDR3 extends 3 residues past the end of the read, so its final part is completed from the germline J gene. The V and J genes are TRBV13 and TRBJ2-5, with D perhaps matching TRBD2 (5 bases). The V end was cut by 2 bases, the J end by 5 bases, with 18 bases between. This CDR3 spans 16 amino acids. Germline V CDR1 and CDR2: PRHDT, FYEKMQ (reference sequence). CDR3: CASSLRLAFPGETQYF. The sequenced part of the CDR3 DNA is TGTGCCAGCAGCTTAAGGCTAGCCTTTCCCGGGGAGACC. The full variable domain, in which reference TRBV13 and TRBJ2-5 provide the parts outside the CDR3, is AAGVIQSPRHLIKEKRETATLKCYPIPRHDTVYWYQQGPGQDPQFLISFYEKMQSDKGSIPDRFSAQQFSDYHSELNMSSLELGDSALYFCASSLRLAFPGETQYFGPGTRLLVL.

Concerning this clone: The read finishes 3 residues shy of the CDR3 end, and the germline J gene is used to complete it. The gene calls are TRBV20-1 and TRBJ2-1; D perhaps matches TRBD1 (5 bases). The V gene lost 6 bases and the J gene lost 3 bases, with 18 bases spanning the gap. CDR1 and CDR2 from the germline V gene are DFQATT and SNEGSKA (reference sequence). The CDR3 contains 15 residues. The CDR3 here is CSASSMGQVYNEQFF. CDR3 DNA (partial): TGCAGTGCATCGAGCATGGGGCAGGTCTACAATGAG.

Concerning this clone itself: The read halts 3 residues ahead of the CDR3 end, with the missing end drawn from the germline J gene. The rearrangement uses TRBV2 and TRBJ2-3; a weak D match, TRBD2 (7 bases). This CDR3 is built from 15 residues. Trimming took off 8 bases at V and 2 bases at J, with 17 bases between the two ends. Germline V gene data show CDR1 as SNHLY and CDR2 as FYNNEI. This chain's CDR3 is CASHRGGVTTDTQYF. Incomplete CDR3 DNA: TGTGCCAGCCACCGCGGGGGCGTTACCACAGATACG.

On this clone itself: The CDR3 end is not reached by the read, which stops 3 residues before it; the germline J gene fills it in. The chain recombines TRBV7-2 with TRBJ1-2, with D possibly TRBD1 on 5 matching bases. The CDR3 sequence is 13 residues long. Germline V CDR1 and CDR2: SGHTA, FQGNSA. CDR3 residues: CASSFDSAYDYTF. The sequenced CDR3 bases are TGTGCCAGCAGCTTTGACAGTGCCTACGAC.

About this clone: Sequencing ends 3 residues short of the CDR3 end; the germline J gene provides the rest. The genes are TRBV7-9 and TRBJ1-6; 7 bases map to TRBD1. Germline values: CDR1 SEHNR, CDR2 FQNEAQ (reference sequence). After removal of 6 bases from V and 6 bases from J, the junction contained 5 bases not matched to a gene. This CDR3 contains 14 residues. CDR3 sequence reads: CASRTTGVNSPLHF. CDR3 bases read: TGTGCCAGCAGGACTACAGGGGTTAATTCACCC.

Worth noting for this clone: The read ends 3 residues early relative to the CDR3; the germline J gene fills the gap. V gene TRBV2 combines with J gene TRBJ2-2, with D uncertain. The CDR3 is made up of 15 amino acids. CDR1 and CDR2 from the germline V gene are SNHLY and FYNNEI. The sequenced part of the CDR3 DNA is TGTGCCAGCACCCTCCTCGGTGCTTATAATTCACCG. Protein: CASTLLGAYNSP. The full CDR3 protein is CASTLLGAYNSPLFF. The whole variable domain, filled in from reference TRBV2 and TRBJ2-2, reads EPEVTQTPSHQVTQMGQEVILRCVPISNHLYFYWYRQILGQKVEFLVSFYNNEISEKSEIFDDQFSVERPDGSNFTLKIRSTKLEDSAMYFCASTLLGAYNSPLFFGEGSRLTVL.

CDR3 protein: CASSIAGPYEQYF. The part of the CDR3 DNA that was read is TGTGCCAGTAGTATCGCAGGGCCCTACGAG. The V gene is TRBV19, the J gene TRBJ2-7; a possible D gene is TRBD1 (5 bases). From the germline J gene comes the end of the CDR3, since the read stops 3 residues before it. Germline V gives CDR1 LNHDA, CDR2 SQIVND (reference sequence). Trimming removed 3 bases at V and 2 bases at J, with 8 bases between. CDR3 length equals 13 residues.

In regard to this clone: The DNA ends 3 residues before the CDR3 does, and the rest of the CDR3 is filled in from the germline J gene. The chain is built from TRBV5-1 and TRBJ2-5; 8 nucleotides match TRBD2. The CDR3 has 14 amino acids. CDR1 and CDR2 (germline): SGHRS, YFSETQ. V lost 7 bases to trimming and J lost 3 bases; unmatched junction nucleotides: 8. The CDR3 DNA, read in part, is TGCGCCAGCGGGACCTATAGCGGGAAAGAGACC. The encoded protein is CASGTYSGKET. The entire CDR3 is CASGTYSGKETQYF.

Incomplete CDR3 DNA: TGTGCCAGTCAGGGGGCGCAGGCTGGGGCCAACGTC. Encoded protein: CASQGAQAGANV. The full CDR3 protein reads CASQGAQAGANVLTF. The rearrangement uses TRBV28 and TRBJ2-6; 8 bases are a match to TRBD1. The read falls 3 residues short of the CDR3 end, and the missing part is taken from the germline J gene. V lost 9 bases and J lost 2; bases outside the gene matches: 6. CDR1 and CDR2 from the germline V gene are MDHEN and SYDVKM. CDR3 length equals 15 residues. Based on the CDR3 plus reference TRBV28 and TRBJ2-6, the full variable domain is DVKVTQSSRYLVKRTGEKVFLECVQDMDHENMFWYRQDPGLGLRLIYFSYDVKMKEKGDIPEGYSVSREKKERFSLILESASTNQTSMYLCASQGAQAGANVLTFGAGSRLTVL.

Remarks on this clone: The read falls 3 residues short of the CDR3 end, and the missing part is taken from the germline J gene. The chain couples TRBV5-5 to TRBJ2-1; TRBD1 might be the D (6 bases). Germline assignment: CDR1 SGHKS and CDR2 YYEKEE (reference sequence). V was shortened by 7 bases and J by 3 bases, with 11 bases between the two germline ends. This CDR3 region has 13 residues. This CDR3 is CASRLQGYNEQFF. CDR3 DNA, as far as it was read: TGTGCCAGCCGCCTACAGGGCTACAATGAG. Using reference TRBV5-5 and TRBJ2-1 for the parts outside the CDR3, the full variable domain is DAGVTQSPTHLIKTRGQQVTLRCSPISGHKSVSWYQQVLGQGPQFIFQYYEKEERGRGNFPDRFSARQFPNYSSELNVNALLLGDSALYLCASRLQGYNEQFFGPGTRLTVL.

As for this clone: Read coverage stops 3 residues before the CDR3 terminus; the germline J gene supplies the remainder. V is TRBV13 and J is TRBJ2-3; D perhaps matches TRBD1 (8 bases). Trimming removed 2 bases from V and 3 bases from J, with 15 bases in between. This CDR3 contains 16 residues. Per germline, CDR1 PRHDT and CDR2 FYEKMQ (reference sequence). CDR3 protein: CASSLPGQGGTDTQYF. CDR3 DNA, as far as it was read: TGTGCCAGCAGCTTACCAGGACAGGGAGGGACAGATACG.

Note on this clone: With the read ending 3 residues before the CDR3 end, the germline J gene is used to fill in that end. V gene TRBV7-2 combines with J gene TRBJ1-2; 7 bases line up with TRBD1. CDR3 length: 13 residues. Germline CDR1 is SGHTA and CDR2 is FQGNSA. The chain's CDR3 is CASSLRGRDSYTF. The sequenced part of the CDR3 DNA is TGTGCCAGCAGCTTAAGGGGGCGAGACAGC.